This entry is about one T cell receptor (beta chain). A single record per CDR3 protein comes from TCRdb applying MiXCR to the PCR reads. Of approximately 550,000 distinct CDR3 sequences in the sample, around 25% were seen once. The sample is drawn from a study of molecular identifiers for immune sequencing clone quantification. Trimming cost V 4 bases and J 7 bases, with 16 bases left between them. CDR3 length: 14 residues. Germline assignment: CDR1 LNHNV and CDR2 YYDKDF (reference sequence). The V and J genes are TRBV15 and TRBJ1-2; D gene uncertain. This TCR derives from a human donor in good health. Some libraries in this study had Jurkat cell RNA spiked in. Sequencing was done on a sample of naive CD8+ T cells from blood, with Jurkat cell RNA spiked in. Subset: FACS-sorted CD8+CD4-CCR7+CD45RA+ naive T cells. The CDR3 nucleotides are TGTGCCACCAGCAAGGACGCGGGGAGAAGTGGCTACACCTTC. It encodes CATSKDAGRSGYTF.